These T cell receptor beta chains were read from a single sample in a study of blood T cell dynamics during melanoma immunotherapy. This table comes from immunoSEQ multiplex PCR, and its TCRdb copy is limited to in-frame clones, with some not included. The sample consists of 4,500 to 6,000 clones, 85% to 90% of them appearing once. The sample was blood, taken from a patient treated with checkpoint blockade. These receptors were collected from a human donor with melanoma. Both conserved end residues are part of each CDR3. Fields, in order: CDR3 protein, CDR3 DNA, J gene, D gene, clone size, V gene. The D gene is left open where the match is weak. A clone size is listed for some rows: how often the clone was seen (once, few, many), or a class if it is expanded.

CDR3: CASSQDADRTTSGYIYEQYF
DNA: TGCGCCAGCAGCCAAGATGCGGACAGGACCACTAGCGGATACATATACGAGCAGTACTTC
J: TRBJ2-7
D: .
size: .
V: TRBV4-3

CDR3: CASSLISGNTIYF
DNA: TGTGCCAGCAGCTTAATATCTGGAAACACCATATATTTT
J: TRBJ1-3
D: .
size: .
V: TRBV7-8

CDR3: CASTGELFF
DNA: TGTGCCAGCACCGGGGAGCTGTTTTTT
J: TRBJ2-2
D: .
size: .
V: TRBV7-2

CDR3: CASSLGTGNYNEQFF
DNA: TGTGCCAGCAGCCTCGGGACAGGGAACTACAATGAGCAGTTCTTC
J: TRBJ2-1
D: TRBD1
size: .
V: TRBV5-6

CDR3: CASSESGLVGANVLTF
DNA: TGTGCCAGCAGTGAGTCAGGGTTAGTGGGGGCCAACGTCCTGACTTTC
J: TRBJ2-6
D: .
size: .
V: TRBV25-1

CDR3: CASSTRTSGSNEQFF
DNA: TGTGCCAGCAGTACCCGGACTAGCGGGAGTAATGAGCAGTTCTTC
J: TRBJ2-1
D: TRBD2
size: .
V: TRBV6-1

CDR3: CASSQAGQGNEEQYF
DNA: TGCGCCAGCAGCCAGGCGGGGCAGGGAAATGAAGAGCAGTACTTC
J: TRBJ2-7
D: .
size: .
V: TRBV4-3

CDR3: CAWSLGGGSSYEQYF
DNA: TGTGCCTGGAGCCTGGGGGGCGGGAGCTCCTACGAGCAGTACTTC
J: TRBJ2-7
D: .
size: .
V: TRBV30

CDR3: CASSLGTGTSGRYIQYF
DNA: TGCGCCAGCAGCTTGGGGACCGGGACTAGCGGGAGGTACATTCAGTACTTC
J: TRBJ2-4
D: TRBD2
size: .
V: TRBV5-1

CDR3: CASRIRRDPYNSPLHF
DNA: TGTGCCAGCAGGATTCGCAGGGACCCATATAATTCACCCCTCCACTTT
J: TRBJ1-6
D: .
size: .
V: TRBV28

CDR3: CASSPMGGGNTEAFF
DNA: TGTGCCAGCAGCCCAATGGGGGGCGGTAACACTGAAGCTTTCTTT
J: TRBJ1-1
D: .
size: .
V: TRBV7-3

CDR3: CASSYGTSWDEQYF
DNA: TGTGCCAGCAGTTACGGGACTAGCTGGGACGAGCAGTACTTC
J: TRBJ2-7
D: TRBD2
size: .
V: TRBV6-8

CDR3: CASSPSAGAYYNEQFF
DNA: TGTGCCAGCAGTCCATCAGCGGGAGCGTATTACAATGAGCAGTTCTTC
J: TRBJ2-1
D: TRBD2
size: .
V: TRBV28

CDR3: CSVEEIINYGYTF
DNA: TGCAGCGTTGAAGAGATAATAAACTATGGCTACACCTTC
J: TRBJ1-2
D: .
size: .
V: TRBV29-1

CDR3: CASSEWAASYNEQFF
DNA: TGTGCCAGCAGTGAGTGGGCGGCCTCCTACAATGAGCAGTTCTTC
J: TRBJ2-1
D: .
size: once
V: TRBV2

CDR3: CASSPQETQYF
DNA: TGTGCCAGCTCACCACAAGAGACCCAGTACTTC
J: TRBJ2-5
D: .
size: .
V: TRBV18

CDR3: CASSISPGGTITPLHF
DNA: TGTGCCAGTAGTATTTCACCCGGGGGGACAATAACACCCCTCCACTTT
J: TRBJ1-6
D: .
size: .
V: TRBV19

CDR3: CASSRLQSRANVLTF
DNA: TGTGCCAGCAGCAGGTTACAAAGTCGGGCCAACGTCCTGACTTTC
J: TRBJ2-6
D: .
size: few
V: TRBV4-2

CDR3: CASSFPASGTNEQYF
DNA: TGTGCCAGCAGCTTTCCGGCTAGCGGGACGAACGAGCAGTACTTC
J: TRBJ2-7
D: TRBD2
size: .
V: TRBV7-2

CDR3: CASSFRSSGRIEETQYF
DNA: TGTGCCAGCAGCTTTCGGTCTAGCGGGAGAATAGAGGAGACCCAGTACTTC
J: TRBJ2-5
D: TRBD2
size: .
V: TRBV7-2

CDR3: CASRPRDSNNSPLHF
DNA: TGTGCCAGCAGACCTCGGGACAGTAATAATTCACCCCTCCACTTT
J: TRBJ1-6
D: TRBD1
size: once
V: TRBV7-2

CDR3: CAGGPVGGEKLFF
DNA: TGTGCCGGAGGGCCCGTTGGAGGGGAAAAACTGTTTTTT
J: TRBJ1-4
D: .
size: .
V: TRBV7-6

CDR3: CASSLEAENEQFF
DNA: TGTGCCAGCAGCCTCGAAGCCGAGAATGAGCAGTTCTTC
J: TRBJ2-1
D: .
size: .
V: TRBV7-2

CDR3: CASTDNRAGATGYEQYF
DNA: TGTGCCAGCACCGACAACCGGGCGGGAGCAACCGGGTACGAGCAGTACTTC
J: TRBJ2-7
D: TRBD2
size: once
V: TRBV11-3

CDR3: CASSPRGRRNEQFF
DNA: TGTGCCAGCAGCCCCCGTGGCCGGAGGAATGAGCAGTTCTTC
J: TRBJ2-1
D: .
size: .
V: TRBV11-1

CDR3: CASSEGVGDGYTF
DNA: TGTGCCAGCAGTGAAGGTGTCGGTGATGGCTACACCTTC
J: TRBJ1-2
D: .
size: .
V: TRBV6-1

CDR3: CASSSQGSTGTQYF
DNA: TGTGCCAGCAGCTCCCAGGGCTCAACGGGTACGCAGTATTTT
J: TRBJ2-3
D: .
size: .
V: TRBV7-3

CDR3: CASSVGLAEFSGANVLTF
DNA: TGTGCCAGTAGTGTGGGACTAGCGGAATTCTCTGGGGCCAACGTCCTGACTTTC
J: TRBJ2-6
D: TRBD2
size: .
V: TRBV19

CDR3: CASSLREGNTGELFF
DNA: TGTGCCAGCAGCTTGCGGGAGGGGAACACCGGGGAGCTGTTTTTT
J: TRBJ2-2
D: TRBD2
size: .
V: TRBV11-3

CDR3: CASSLEGGQGREQYF
DNA: TGTGCCAGCAGCTTAGAAGGGGGACAGGGAAGGGAGCAGTACTTC
J: TRBJ2-7
D: TRBD1
size: .
V: TRBV7-2

CDR3: CASSLNPGANVLTF
DNA: TGTGCCAGCAGCCTCAACCCTGGGGCCAACGTCCTGACTTTC
J: TRBJ2-6
D: .
size: .
V: TRBV14

CDR3: CASSLAPAPQETQYF
DNA: TGTGCCAGCAGCTTGGCCCCGGCACCACAAGAGACCCAGTACTTC
J: TRBJ2-5
D: .
size: once
V: TRBV5-6

CDR3: CASRTNRDRDYEQYF
DNA: TGTGCCAGCAGGACCAACCGGGACAGAGACTACGAGCAGTACTTC
J: TRBJ2-7
D: TRBD1
size: .
V: TRBV27

CDR3: CASSPSGTGATGELFF
DNA: TGCGCCAGCAGCCCGTCCGGGACAGGGGCGACCGGGGAGCTGTTTTTT
J: TRBJ2-2
D: TRBD1
size: .
V: TRBV5-1

CDR3: CASSPDRGQYGYTF
DNA: TGTGCCAGCAGTCCCGACAGGGGGCAGTATGGCTACACCTTC
J: TRBJ1-2
D: TRBD1
size: .
V: TRBV6-1